Described below is a single T cell receptor (beta chain) sequence and its context. Its antigen is not identified. This entry comes from a study of OX40 agonist ivuxolimab in advanced cancers. Overall study findings and caveats: Fewer expanded clones were found on average in CD4+ than in CD8+ T cells.

Produced via immunoSEQ multiplex PCR; TCRdb's table is partial and in-frame only. The sample consists of about 70,000 clones, roughly 82% of them appearing once. With 6 bases clipped from V and 8 bases from J, the junction kept 4 bases outside the gene matches. The CDR3 extends over 12 amino acids. CDR1 MNHEY and CDR2 SMNVEV come from the germline V gene (reference sequence). It was autoimmune disease history or systemic immunosuppression that excluded patients. The sample in question was CD4+ or CD8+ T cells sorted from blood, obtained in a trial of the OX40 agonist ivuxolimab. The TCR sequence derives from an adult with an advanced solid tumor such as melanoma, head and neck, liver or kidney cancer. V and J are TRBV27 and TRBJ1-5; 7 bases are shared with TRBD1. CDR3 sequence: CASRTGTEPQHF. The CDR3 DNA reads TGTGCCAGCAGGACAGGGACCGAGCCCCAGCATTTT.